Shown below are 32 T cell receptor beta chains from a single sample sequenced in a study of blood T cells in healthy people across ages. The second PCR ran about 6 to 12 cycles with a sample-barcoded 5' primer and J-beta primers. Via MiXCR, TCRdb re-called the 5' RACE reads, giving one row per CDR3 protein. The table includes around 1,600,000 distinct CDR3 sequences, about 45% detected once. The specimen sequenced was blood. The receptors here all came from a woman between 18 and 30 years old in good health.

The chain employs TRBV7-9 and TRBJ2-1; 7 nucleotides align to TRBD2. Germline CDR1 is SEHNR and CDR2 is FQNEAQ (reference sequence). V trimming: 5 bases; J trimming: 0 bases; junction bases outside the gene matches: 10. There are 17 residues in the CDR3. The CDR3 protein is CASSSWGLSSSYNEQFF. For the CDR3, the DNA is TGTGCCAGCAGCAGCTGGGGACTATCCAGCTCCTACAATGAGCAGTTCTTC.

This clonotype was counted once. This chain uses TRBV20-1 with TRBJ1-2; 7 nucleotides align to TRBD1. J lost 2 bases, V lost 5 bases, and 11 bases had no gene match. The CDR3 length is 15 residues. Germline CDR1 is DFQATT and CDR2 is SNEGSKA (reference sequence). CDR3 region: CSAGGQGERNYGYTF. CDR3 bases: TGCAGTGCTGGTGGGCAGGGGGAGAGGAACTATGGCTACACCTTC.

This clonotype has a handful of counts. CDR3 sequence (DNA): TGTGCCAGCAGCACCACCGGGACTAGCGGGAGGGAAAGTAGCACAGATACGCAGTATTTT. Protein sequence: CASSTTGTSGRESSTDTQYF. The chain combines TRBV12-3 or TRBV12-4 with TRBJ2-3; 16 bases map to TRBD2. Trimming cost V 6 bases and J 0 bases; bases outside gene matches: 12. The CDR3 is 20 residues long.

This clonotype was found a few times. This chain links TRBV7-2 with TRBJ1-1; 8 nucleotides match TRBD1. The CDR3 contains 15 residues. From germline, CDR1 is SGHTA and CDR2 FQGNSA. V lost 5 bases, J lost 4 bases, and 9 bases stayed unmatched. The CDR3 loop is CASSGRTGPTTEAFF. In DNA form, the CDR3 reads TGTGCCAGCAGCGGGCGGACAGGGCCGACCACTGAAGCTTTCTTT.

The chain links TRBV4-3 to TRBJ1-2, with D possibly being TRBD1 (5 bases). Germline CDR1 and CDR2: LGHNA and YSLEER. V lost 2 bases and J lost 4, with 14 bases in between. CDR3 length equals 15 residues. The CDR3 is CASSQSTGLSYGYTF. The CDR3, as DNA: TGCGCCAGCAGCCAATCCACGGGGCTGAGCTATGGCTACACCTTC.

This clonotype was recorded a few times. The junction differs from germline at one of its ends, possibly a read error. The J gene is TRBJ2-7, the V gene TRBV9, with 10 positions matching TRBD2. Germline CDR1 and CDR2: SGDLS and YYNGEE. The CDR3 totals 14 residues. CDR3 loop: CASSGPSGRAEQYF. CDR3 nucleotide sequence: TGTGCCAGTAGCGGCCCTAGCGGGAGAGCCGAGCAGTACTTC.

The rearrangement uses TRBV4-3 and TRBJ1-4; D is perhaps TRBD1 (5 bases). CDR3 length equals 17 residues. Germline V CDR1 and CDR2: LGHNA, YSLEER. V lost 0 bases to trimming and J lost 0 bases, with 11 bases between them. The CDR3 loop is CASSQELSTATNEKLFF. The CDR3 DNA is TGCGCCAGCAGCCAAGAGCTATCGACAGCAACTAATGAAAAACTGTTTTTT.

This clonotype has just one count. J is TRBJ2-1 and V is TRBV7-2, with 8 bases identical to TRBD1. Germline CDR1 SGHTA, CDR2 FQGNSA. The CDR3 length is 14 residues. V trimming: 6 bases; J trimming: 8 bases; junction bases outside the gene matches: 9. CDR3 in amino acids: CASSPRAGGDEQFF. The CDR3 nucleotides are TGTGCCAGCAGTCCCAGGGCAGGGGGCGATGAGCAGTTCTTC.

About this clonotype itself: One end of the junction is discordant with germline, which a read error may explain. This sequence joins TRBV7-2 and TRBJ2-1; the D is unclear. Germline values: CDR1 SGHTA, CDR2 FQGNSA. The length of the CDR3 is 15 residues. CDR3 region: CASSLALAGDNGQFF. CDR3 nucleotide sequence: TGTGCCAGCAGCTTAGCGCTCGCAGGAGACAATGGGCAGTTCTTC.

V usage is TRBV4-2 and J usage is TRBJ1-1; tentatively, D is TRBD1 (5 bases). Trimming pared 1 base from V and 3 bases from J, leaving 15 bases between. The CDR3 contains 16 residues. CDR1 is LGHNA, CDR2 YNFKEQ, per germline. CDR3 amino acids: CASSQGWVLGDTEAFF. CDR3 in DNA: TGTGCCAGCAGCCAAGGCTGGGTTTTAGGGGACACTGAAGCTTTCTTT.

This clonotype was picked up a small number of times. The rearrangement joins TRBV12-3 or TRBV12-4 to TRBJ2-3; D assignment may be TRBD1 or TRBD2 (6 bases each). The CDR3 sequence is 16 residues long. Deletions cut 6 bases from V and 1 base from J, with 17 bases between. CDR3 amino acids: CASSLPSGAGTDTQYF. CDR3 DNA: TGTGCCAGCAGCCTCCCTTCGGGGGCTGGCACAGATACGCAGTATTTT.

The chain has TRBV20-1 and TRBJ2-7; 9 bases map to TRBD2. Unmatched junction bases numbered 7, after V lost 0 bases and J lost 1 base. The CDR3 has 16 residues. Per the germline V gene, CDR1 is DFQATT and CDR2 is SNEGSKA (reference sequence). CDR3 coding DNA: TGCAGTGCTAGAGACCTGGAGCGGGAGGTTTCCTACGAGCAGTACTTC. It yields the protein CSARDLEREVSYEQYF.

The chain joins TRBV27 to TRBJ2-5; D may be TRBD1 or TRBD2 (5 bases each). Judging by the DNA end, TRBJ2-1 fits better; the J call may be wrong. The CDR3 covers 12 residues. Germline CDR1 MNHEY, CDR2 SMNVEV (reference sequence). The DNA of the CDR3 is TGTGCCGCCGGGGCGCCCCAAGAGACCCAGTTCTTC. It codes for CAAGAPQETQFF.

The chain employs TRBV6-2 or TRBV6-3 and TRBJ2-1; the match to TRBD2 covers 7 bases. From germline, CDR1 is MNHEY and CDR2 SVGEGT. The trim removed 8 bases at V and 5 bases at J, leaving 12 bases unmatched. This CDR3 contains 15 residues. In nucleotides, the CDR3 is TGTGCCAGCTGCTCCCCTAGCGGCCTAAACAATGAGCAGTTCTTC. Amino acid sequence: CASCSPSGLNNEQFF.

This clonotype was seen a few times. The chain recombines TRBV7-9 with TRBJ2-5, with unresolved D. CDR3 length: 15 amino acids. Trimming stripped 5 bases from V and 3 bases from J, with 16 bases between. Looked up from germline, CDR1 is SEHNR and CDR2 is FQNEAQ (reference sequence). The CDR3 protein is CASSLTGTAKETQYF. Written as DNA, the CDR3 is TGTGCCAGCAGCCTGACGGGCACCGCAAAAGAGACCCAGTACTTC.

The V call is TRBV3-1, the J call TRBJ2-1; 8 bases match TRBD2. The DNA end is more similar to TRBJ2-7, so the J call may be wrong. The CDR3 consists of 16 residues. Germline V gene lookup returns CDR1 LGHDT and CDR2 YNNKEL (reference sequence). CDR3 residues: CASSQGSGSSYNEQYF. In nucleotides, the CDR3 is TGTGCCAGCAGCCAAGGAAGCGGGAGCTCCTACAATGAGCAGTACTTC.

With regard to this clonotype: At one end, the junction sequence differs from germline, possibly due to a read error. The rearrangement joins TRBV7-2 to TRBJ1-2, with 8 bases fitting TRBD1. The CDR3 covers 17 residues. Germline CDR1 SGHTA, CDR2 FQGNSA. Here the CDR3 DNA reads TGTGCCAGCAGCCCAATACAGGGGGTTGCACCAACTTATGGCTGCACCTTC. It is translated as CASSPIQGVAPTYGCTF.

The V gene is TRBV4-3, the J gene TRBJ2-7; TRBD2 aligns across 13 bases. The J segment lost 7 bases and the V segment lost 0 bases, leaving 6 bases of the junction unmatched. The CDR3 length is 16 residues. Per the germline V gene, CDR1 is LGHNA and CDR2 is YSLEER. The CDR3 region has the DNA TGCGCCAGCAGCCAAGAACTAGCGGGAGGGGGGTATGAGCAGTACTTC. Protein product: CASSQELAGGGYEQYF.

This chain uses TRBV7-2 with TRBJ2-1; D possibly corresponds to TRBD1 (6 bases). The CDR3 has 15 residues. Germline values: CDR1 SGHTA, CDR2 FQGNSA. The germline V and J ends were trimmed by 4 bases and 1 base, with 11 bases remaining between them. This CDR3 is CASSSTGLSYNEQFF. The DNA for the CDR3 is TGTGCCAGCAGCTCCACAGGGTTGTCCTACAATGAGCAGTTCTTC.

There are a few counts of this clonotype. The chain carries TRBV7-2 and TRBJ2-5; no clear D. The ends were cut back, 1 base at V and 11 bases at J, with 17 bases in the middle. The CDR3 length is 14 residues. The germline gives CDR1 SGHTA, CDR2 FQGNSA. The CDR3 sequence: CASSLEAFYNEQYF. CDR3 nucleotide sequence: TGTGCCAGCAGCTTAGAGGCCTTCTACAATGAGCAGTACTTC.

This clonotype was seen only once. The chain is built from TRBV4-3 and TRBJ2-1; no reliable D call. The V end was cut by 0 bases, the J end by 5 bases, with 8 bases between. The germline CDR1 and CDR2 sequences are LGHNA and YSLEER. The CDR3 sequence is 14 residues long. This chain's CDR3 is CASSQEAANNEQFF. CDR3 nucleotides: TGCGCCAGCAGCCAAGAGGCAGCGAACAATGAGCAGTTCTTC.

V gene TRBV20-1 combines with J gene TRBJ2-3, with 11 nucleotides matching TRBD2. V was pared by 5 bases and J by 0 bases, with 7 bases of the junction left unmatched. The germline CDR1 and CDR2 sequences are DFQATT and SNEGSKA (reference sequence). This CDR3 has 16 residues. The CDR3 region has the DNA TGCAGTGCTCGAGCTAGCGGGAGGACTAGCACAGATACGCAGTATTTT. Its protein product is CSARASGRTSTDTQYF.

The genes are TRBV20-1 and TRBJ2-5; D not resolved. V was shortened by 0 bases and J by 0 bases, with 5 bases between the two germline ends. Looked up from germline, CDR1 is DFQATT and CDR2 is SNEGSKA (reference sequence). The CDR3 runs 13 residues. CDR3 DNA sequence: TGCAGTGCTAGAGAGCTGTACCAAGAGACCCAGTACTTC. It is translated as CSARELYQETQYF.

This rearrangement joins TRBV4-3 to TRBJ2-1; D is undetermined. Germline lookup yields CDR1 LGHNA and CDR2 YSLEER. Trimming took 2 bases from V and 5 from J, leaving 13 bases between them. CDR3 length: 15 amino acids. The CDR3 region is CASSQSRWRNNEQFF. In nucleotides, the CDR3 is TGCGCCAGCAGCCAAAGCCGGTGGAGAAACAATGAGCAGTTCTTC.

This clonotype came up once. This chain joins TRBV6-5 and TRBJ2-1, with 10 bases lining up with TRBD1. J lost 6 bases, V lost 7 bases, and 6 bases had no gene match. The CDR3 sequence is 14 residues long. CDR1 and CDR2 (germline): MNHEY, SVGAGI. Here the CDR3 DNA reads TGTGCCAGCAAACGGGACAGGGGCGTCAATGAGCAGTTCTTC. It is translated as CASKRDRGVNEQFF.

This clonotype was counted at least ten times. This chain connects TRBV20-1 to TRBJ2-1; 7 nucleotides align to TRBD2. The CDR3 has 16 residues. Germline V gene sequence: CDR1 DFQATT, CDR2 SNEGSKA (reference sequence). The CDR3 is CSPSGGGSGSYNEQFF. CDR3 DNA: TGCAGCCCTTCAGGAGGCGGGAGCGGCTCCTACAATGAGCAGTTCTTC.

The rearrangement uses TRBV27 and TRBJ1-6; no clear D gene. The ends were cut back, 6 bases at V and 7 bases at J, with 13 bases in the middle. Germline values: CDR1 MNHEY, CDR2 SMNVEV (reference sequence). CDR3 length: 14 amino acids. CDR3 bases: TGTGCCAGCAGGTATGGCGGTGCCAATTCACCCCTCCACTTT. Residues: CASRYGGANSPLHF.

This clonotype appeared a few times. The rearrangement uses TRBV20-1 and TRBJ2-7; D is uncertain. CDR3 length equals 10 residues. Germline V gives CDR1 DFQATT, CDR2 SNEGSKA (reference sequence). The V and J ends lost 5 bases and 5 bases respectively, with 7 bases between them. CDR3: CSALKNEQYF. The CDR3 coding sequence is TGCAGTGCTTTAAAGAACGAGCAGTACTTC.

The table lists this clonotype with a few counts. The genes are TRBV14 and TRBJ2-1; TRBD2 agrees at 8 bases. After removal of 3 bases from V and 9 bases from J, the junction contained 4 bases not matched to a gene. This CDR3 comprises 13 residues. Germline V gene data show CDR1 as SGHDN and CDR2 as FVKESK. CDR3 loop: CASSQGTRVEQFF. The CDR3 DNA reads TGTGCCAGCAGCCAGGGGACTAGAGTTGAGCAGTTCTTC.

A few counts support this clonotype. The rearrangement links TRBV6-2 or TRBV6-3 to TRBJ1-5; tentatively, D is TRBD1 (5 bases). The germline V gene encodes CDR1 MNHEY and CDR2 SVGEGT. Trimming took off 6 bases at V and 7 bases at J, with 13 bases between the two ends. This CDR3 has 13 residues. CDR3 in DNA: TGTGCCAGCAGGGCCCGCGGGGGGCAGCCCCAGCATTTT. It encodes CASRARGGQPQHF.

This chain uses TRBV9 with TRBJ2-6; a possible D gene is TRBD1 (5 bases). Germline V gene data show CDR1 as SGDLS and CDR2 as YYNGEE. V was shortened by 2 bases and J by 1 base, with 7 bases between the two germline ends. This CDR3 is 15 amino acids long. The CDR3 DNA reads as TGTGCCAGCAGCGTCAGGGTGTCTGGGGCCAACGTCCTGACTTTC. It specifies CASSVRVSGANVLTF. Using reference TRBV9 and TRBJ2-6 for the parts outside the CDR3, the full variable domain is DSGVTQTPKHLITATGQRVTLRCSPRSGDLSVYWYQQSLDQGLQFLIQYYNGEERAKGNILERFSAQQFPDLHSELNLSSLELGDSALYFCASSVRVSGANVLTFGAGSRLTVL.

This clonotype was picked up a small number of times. The V call is TRBV24-1, the J call TRBJ2-1; 9 positions agree with TRBD2. CDR1 and CDR2 (germline): KGHDR, SFDVKD. The V segment lost 4 bases and the J segment 6 bases; nucleotides outside the gene matches: 9. The CDR3 runs 16 residues. CDR3 protein: CATSDTIAGAGNEQFF. DNA of the CDR3: TGTGCCACCAGTGACACCATAGCGGGAGCGGGCAATGAGCAGTTCTTC.